This entry lists 3 T cell receptor beta chains sequenced from one sample in a study of T cells in Graves' hyperthyroidism and ophthalmopathy. RNA transcripts yielded amplified TCR beta CDR3 regions. Using the HTBI primer set, a first-round RT-PCR was run on the TCR CDR3. Using its own MiXCR run on the multiplex PCR reads, TCRdb lists one record per CDR3 protein. The table lists 300,000 to 450,000 distinct CDR3 sequences, about 14% of them singletons. Sequenced: blood. These receptors were obtained from a woman in her twenties or thirties with Graves' ophthalmopathy.

The rearrangement uses TRBV6-1 and TRBJ1-1; TRBD1 might be the D (6 bases). This CDR3 spans 14 amino acids. Germline V lookup: CDR1 MNHNS, CDR2 SASEGT. The V gene lost 4 bases and the J gene lost 4 bases, with 13 bases spanning the gap. The CDR3 reads CASSARGRGTEAFF. CDR3 nucleotide sequence: TGTGCCAGCAGTGCCCGGGGGCGCGGCACTGAAGCTTTCTTT.

This chain uses TRBV9 with TRBJ2-1; D gene uncertain. The V gene lost 0 bases and the J gene lost 5 bases, with 12 bases spanning the gap. The CDR3 has 15 residues. CDR1 and CDR2 from the germline V gene are SGDLS and YYNGEE. In nucleotides, the CDR3 is TGTGCCAGCAGCGTAGGCGCAGTAAGTGACAATGAGCAGTTCTTC. Translated: CASSVGAVSDNEQFF.

This clonotype was detected ten times or more. The chain uses TRBV6-1 and TRBJ2-7, with 9 bases lining up with TRBD1. The germline V gene encodes CDR1 MNHNS and CDR2 SASEGT. V lost 7 bases and J lost 2; bases outside the gene matches: 6. The CDR3 contains 14 residues. CDR3 loop: CASTLGQGTYEQYF. DNA of the CDR3: TGTGCCAGCACCCTAGGACAGGGGACCTACGAGCAGTACTTC.